This is a list of T cell receptor beta chains from one sample in a study of cytotoxic CD8 clonotypes in ibrutinib-treated CLL. Clones were read by immunoSEQ multiplex PCR, and TCRdb kept only the in-frame ones, dropping some. The table has some 310,000 clones, almost 80% seen once. The sequenced sample was PBMCs, obtained before ibrutinib treatment. These receptors came from a human donor with chronic lymphocytic leukemia. Each CDR3 is given with its conserved first and last residue. D genes are given only for firm matches. Not every row has a clone size; where given, it reads once, few, many or a size class.

j_call d_call clone_size cdr3_length v_call cdr3_aa cdr3_nt
TRBJ2-7 TRBD1 - 13 TRBV4-2 CASSQTGNYEQYF TGTGCCAGCAGCCAGACAGGGAACTACGAGCAGTACTTC
TRBJ2-5 - - 11 TRBV6-5 CASSLGGTQYF TGTGCCAGCAGCCTCGGAGGGACCCAGTACTTC
TRBJ2-6 TRBD1 - 17 TRBV7-3 CASSYLPGTAGANVLTF TGTGCCAGCAGCTACCTGCCTGGGACAGCTGGGGCCAACGTCCTGACTTTC
TRBJ1-3 TRBD1 - 16 TRBV18 CASSPDRESSGNTIYF TGTGCCAGCTCACCGGACAGGGAGAGCTCTGGAAACACCATATATTTT
TRBJ1-1 - - 13 TRBV2 CASSPDLNTEAFF TGTGCCAGCAGTCCGGACCTGAACACTGAAGCTTTCTTT
TRBJ2-1 TRBD2 few 15 TRBV5-4 CASSLCGSSYNEQFF TGTGCCAGCAGCTTGTGCGGGAGCTCCTACAATGAGCAGTTCTTC
TRBJ1-1 - - 14 TRBV27 CASSLGGGSTEAFF TGTGCCAGCAGTTTAGGGGGGGGATCCACTGAAGCTTTCTTT
TRBJ2-3 - - 13 TRBV27 CASSLSLTNTQYF TGTGCCAGCAGTTTATCCCTGACGAATACCCAGTATTTT
TRBJ2-3 - once 12 TRBV25-1 CASSRLTDTQYF TGTGCCAGCAGCCGGCTGACAGATACGCAGTATTTT
TRBJ2-2 - - 15 TRBV11-3 CASSRTDPRSGELFF TGTGCCAGCAGTCGGACGGATCCGAGGTCCGGGGAGCTGTTTTTT
TRBJ2-7 - - 16 TRBV18 CASSPDWWGPSYEQYF TGTGCCAGCTCACCAGATTGGTGGGGGCCATCCTACGAGCAGTACTTC
TRBJ1-1 - few 14 TRBV7-2 CASSFRHSATEAFF TGTGCCAGCAGCTTTCGCCACAGCGCCACTGAAGCTTTCTTT
TRBJ2-1 - - 16 TRBV7-9 CASSFAPGVVGNEQFF TGTGCCAGCAGCTTCGCGCCCGGGGTAGTCGGCAATGAGCAGTTCTTC
TRBJ2-7 - - 12 TRBV4-1 CASRGESYEQYF TGCGCCAGCAGGGGGGAGTCCTACGAGCAGTACTTC
TRBJ2-5 - - 13 TRBV5-4 CASSPVGRETQYF TGTGCCAGCAGCCCGGTCGGTCGGGAGACCCAGTACTTC
TRBJ2-2 TRBD2 - 14 TRBV28 CASRAREEGGELFF TGTGCCAGCAGAGCGCGGGAGGAGGGCGGGGAGCTGTTTTTT
TRBJ2-7 TRBD1 - 14 TRBV15 CATSTRQGTYEQYF TGTGCCACCAGCACCCGACAGGGAACCTACGAGCAGTACTTC
TRBJ2-7 - - 15 TRBV7-9 CASSPIGGGGNEQYF TGTGCCAGCAGCCCCATCGGAGGGGGAGGGAACGAGCAGTACTTC
TRBJ1-1 - - 13 TRBV5-1 CASSLGAKDGTFF TGCGCCAGCAGCTTGGGCGCAAAGGACGGTACTTTCTTT
TRBJ2-3 - - 11 TRBV20-1 CSVDYTDTQYF TGCAGTGTCGACTACACAGATACGCAGTATTTT
TRBJ2-3 - - 15 TRBV18 CASSPPSARTDTQYF TGTGCCAGCTCACCACCGTCAGCGCGCACAGATACGCAGTATTTT
TRBJ2-2 - - 17 TRBV5-1 CASRTGTPRGLTGELFF TGCGCCAGCCGGACGGGGACTCCCCGAGGTTTAACCGGGGAGCTGTTTTTT